This T cell receptor (beta chain) derives from a study of blood T cells in healthy people across ages. This clonotype appeared a few times. V lost 2 bases and J lost 6; bases outside the gene matches: 12. The CDR3 has 19 amino acids. In germline, CDR1 is LGHNA, CDR2 YNFKEQ. Next came a second PCR, run for roughly 7 to 12 cycles, which used a sample-barcoded 5' primer along with a J-beta primer mix. TCRdb ran MiXCR on the 5' RACE reads and lists one entry per CDR3 protein. The sample consists of 1.8 million or so distinct CDR3 sequences, around 40% of them appearing once. This receptor was obtained from a human donor in good health. Sequencing was carried out using blood. V gene TRBV4-2 combines with J gene TRBJ2-2, with 13 bases fitting TRBD2. The CDR3 is CASSQSSITTSGGSGELFF. CDR3 DNA sequence: TGTGCCAGCAGCCAATCTTCAATAACGACTAGCGGGGGGTCCGGGGAGCTGTTTTTT.